Below are 19 T cell receptor beta chains sequenced from a single sample in a study of blood T cell repertoires in COVID-19. The protocol was immunoSEQ multiplex PCR, while the TCRdb copy is restricted to in-frame clones and leaves out a portion. This sample has 70,000 to 95,000 clones, with roughly 90% found just once. Sequenced sample: peripheral blood. All receptors derive from a human donor with active COVID-19. The donor label of this sample is uncertain.

V and J are TRBV9 and TRBJ2-3, with 11 bases aligning to TRBD2. This CDR3 is 16 amino acids long. Unmatched junction bases numbered 2, after V lost 0 bases and J lost 2 bases. CDR1 and CDR2 (germline): SGDLS, YYNGEE. As DNA, the CDR3 is TGTGCCAGCAGCGTAGGACTAGCGGGAAACACAGATACGCAGTATTTT. Amino acids: CASSVGLAGNTDTQYF.

This clone was seen only once. The CDR3 DNA reads TGTGCCAGCAGCCGGACTAGCGGGGGCCAAGAGACCCAGTACTTC. This encodes CASSRTSGGQETQYF. The chain is built from TRBV6-5 and TRBJ2-5; TRBD2 matches 13 bases. Losses at the gene ends were 6 bases for V and 1 base for J; bases not matched to a gene: 2. This CDR3 comprises 15 residues. Germline V gene lookup returns CDR1 MNHEY and CDR2 SVGAGI.

This clone was seen once. This chain uses TRBV2 with TRBJ2-1, with 8 bases aligning to TRBD2. J gave up 8 bases and V 6 bases, and 3 bases lay outside the gene matches. The germline V gene encodes CDR1 SNHLY and CDR2 FYNNEI. CDR3 length: 12 amino acids. The CDR3 coding sequence is TGTGCCAGCAGGGGACTAGTCGATGAGCAGTTCTTC. It codes for CASRGLVDEQFF. The full variable domain, with the rest looked up from reference TRBV2 and TRBJ2-1, is EPEVTQTPSHQVTQMGQEVILRCVPISNHLYFYWYRQILGQKVEFLVSFYNNEISEKSEIFDDQFSVERPDGSNFTLKIRSTKLEDSAMYFCASRGLVDEQFFGPGTRLTVL.

The chain has TRBV12-3 or TRBV12-4 and TRBJ2-1; 7 positions match TRBD1. This CDR3 has 13 residues. V lost 5 bases, J lost 10 bases, and 8 bases stayed unmatched. The CDR3 DNA follows: TGTGCCAGCAGTCCGACAGGGACGGGCGAGCAGTTCTTC. Amino acid sequence: CASSPTGTGEQFF.

V is TRBV10-2 and J is TRBJ2-5; 8 nucleotides align to TRBD2. CDR1 is WSHSY and CDR2 is SAAADI in the germline V gene. J gave up 2 bases and V 8 bases, and 4 bases lay outside the gene matches. This CDR3 comprises 13 residues. The CDR3 is CASRPGGQETQYF. CDR3 DNA: TGCGCCAGCCGCCCGGGGGGGCAAGAGACCCAGTACTTC.

The chain couples TRBV28 to TRBJ1-1; no definite D call. Germline CDR1 is MDHEN and CDR2 is SYDVKM. Trimming stripped 9 bases from V and 4 bases from J, with 15 bases between. The CDR3 extends over 13 amino acids. CDR3 region: CASITFLRTEAFF. CDR3 nucleotides: TGTGCCAGTATCACGTTCTTGCGCACTGAAGCTTTCTTT.

This chain uses TRBV6-2 or TRBV6-3 with TRBJ2-7, with D possibly being TRBD2 (6 bases). V was pared by 5 bases and J by 12 bases, with 26 bases between. The CDR3 length is 15 residues. CDR1 is MNHEY and CDR2 is SVGEGT in the germline V gene. The CDR3 DNA follows: TGTGCCAGCAGTCAAAAACATCCCGGGCGGGGAGCGGCGTACTTC. Protein: CASSQKHPGRGAAYF.

The chain is built from TRBV12-3 or TRBV12-4 and TRBJ1-2; D is perhaps TRBD1 (5 bases). This CDR3 has 13 residues. V shed 2 bases and J shed 7 bases, with 11 bases lying between them. The CDR3 DNA sequence: TGTGCCAGCAGTTTACAGGGCTCGCGTGGCTACACCTTC. This translates into CASSLQGSRGYTF.

J is TRBJ1-2 and V is TRBV7-8; 9 nucleotides align to TRBD1. V was pared by 1 base and J by 8 bases, with 2 bases of the junction left unmatched. Germline V gene sequence: CDR1 SGHVS, CDR2 FQNEAQ. The CDR3 is 13 amino acids. In DNA, the CDR3 is TGTGCCAGCAGCTTAGGAGGGACAGGGGGCTACACCTTC. It codes for CASSLGGTGGYTF.

The chain employs TRBV6-5 and TRBJ1-5, with 8 bases matching TRBD1. The germline V gene has CDR1 MNHEY and CDR2 SVGAGI. There are 14 residues in the CDR3. V lost 6 bases and J lost 4; bases outside the gene matches: 5. CDR3: CASSQRTGNQPQHF. CDR3 sequence (DNA): TGTGCCAGCAGCCAGAGGACAGGGAATCAGCCCCAGCATTTT.

The rearrangement uses TRBV6-5 and TRBJ1-3; D perhaps matches TRBD1 (5 bases). The CDR3 has 15 amino acids. Germline V CDR1 and CDR2: MNHEY, SVGAGI. Between the trimmed V and J ends, which lost 7 bases and 3 bases, there was a span of 16 bases. The CDR3 DNA is TGTGCCAGCATGGGACTGAGGACCTATGGAAACACCATATATTTT. Translated: CASMGLRTYGNTIYF.

This clone came up once. This chain uses TRBV5-5 with TRBJ1-5; possibly TRBD1 for D (5 bases). Looked up from germline, CDR1 is SGHKS and CDR2 is YYEKEE (reference sequence). The germline V and J ends were trimmed by 1 base and 7 bases, with 18 bases remaining between them. The CDR3 spans 16 residues. The CDR3 loop is CASSLSARVSVQPQHF. The CDR3 region has the DNA TGTGCCAGCAGCTTGAGCGCCAGGGTGAGCGTCCAGCCCCAGCATTTT.

The chain recombines TRBV27 with TRBJ2-1; TRBD1 might be the D (5 bases). Looked up from germline, CDR1 is MNHEY and CDR2 is SMNVEV (reference sequence). CDR3 length: 12 residues. V lost 5 bases to trimming and J lost 9 bases, with 11 bases between them. The CDR3 DNA follows: TGTGCCAGCAGTCGTCAGGGTGTTGAGCAGTTCTTC. This encodes CASSRQGVEQFF.

The rearrangement joins TRBV6-4 to TRBJ2-2, with 10 bases matching TRBD1. This CDR3 is built from 16 residues. Germline V CDR1 and CDR2: MRHNA, SNTAGT. V gave up 0 bases and J gave up 6 bases; unmatched junction bases: 4. The CDR3, as DNA: TGTGCCAGCAGTGACTCGACAGGGGGCGATGCCGGGGAGCTGTTTTTT. Amino acid sequence: CASSDSTGGDAGELFF.

This clone came up a few times. V is TRBV24-1 and J is TRBJ2-1; TRBD2 aligns across 8 bases. The CDR3 extends over 14 amino acids. V was clipped by 5 bases and J by 7 bases; unmatched bases: 6. CDR1 and CDR2 from the germline V gene are KGHDR and SFDVKD. The DNA of the CDR3 is TGTGCCACCAGTGGCCGGACTAGCCTTAATGAGCAGTTCTTC. Translating it yields CATSGRTSLNEQFF.

V gene TRBV7-9 combines with J gene TRBJ2-3, with 11 bases fitting TRBD2. The CDR3 covers 16 residues. Losses at the gene ends were 4 bases for V and 0 bases for J; bases not matched to a gene: 3. Looked up from germline, CDR1 is SEHNR and CDR2 is FQNEAQ (reference sequence). For the CDR3, the DNA is TGTGCCAGCAGCTCGGGACTAGCGGCTAGCACAGATACGCAGTATTTT. It codes for CASSSGLAASTDTQYF.

The rearrangement links TRBV28 to TRBJ2-7; D may be TRBD2 (5 bases). This CDR3 region has 14 residues. The germline V gene encodes CDR1 MDHEN and CDR2 SYDVKM. The V end was cut by 8 bases, the J end by 3 bases, with 17 bases between. CDR3 DNA: TGTGCCAGCGACGGTCGGGAATCAAACTACGAGCAGTACTTC. It is translated as CASDGRESNYEQYF.

The rearrangement uses TRBV18 and TRBJ1-2; D uncertain. V was pared by 3 bases and J by 8 bases, with 13 bases between. From germline, CDR1 is KGHSH and CDR2 LQKENI. The CDR3 extends over 13 amino acids. The CDR3 reads CASSPSRTEGYTF. In DNA, the CDR3 is TGTGCCAGCTCACCTTCCCGAACAGAAGGCTACACCTTC.

The chain carries TRBV9 and TRBJ2-7; D remains unclear. Germline V gene lookup returns CDR1 SGDLS and CDR2 YYNGEE. This CDR3 region has 17 residues. V was pared by 0 bases and J by 2 bases, with 18 bases between. CDR3 nucleotide sequence: TGTGCCAGCAGCGTAGGTAGTGTCCCAAAGATACCCTACGAGCAGTACTTC. Encoded protein: CASSVGSVPKIPYEQYF.